The 30 T cell receptor beta chains below all came from one sample that was sequenced in a study of PD-L1 blockade in urothelial cancer. Method: immunoSEQ multiplex PCR; TCRdb's copy keeps in-frame clones and lacks some. This table holds about 120,000 clones, about 91% found once. Time point given: peripheral blood 6 weeks after treatment start. The sample was PBMCs, taken around atezolizumab (anti-PD-L1) treatment. These TCRs come from a man in his sixties with urothelial cancer.

This chain uses TRBV7-8 with TRBJ2-4, with 7 bases fitting TRBD2. Per germline, CDR1 SGHVS and CDR2 FQNEAQ. This CDR3 has 15 amino acids. V dropped 5 bases and J dropped 1; count of bases not matched to a gene: 5. The CDR3 nucleotides read TGTGCCAGCAGCGGCCGGGAGGTTGCCAAAAACATTCAGTACTTC. This sequence encodes CASSGREVAKNIQYF.

The V and J genes are TRBV6-5 and TRBJ2-4; 10 bases are a match to TRBD2. Losses at the gene ends were 7 bases for V and 7 bases for J; bases not matched to a gene: 4. The CDR3 is made up of 13 amino acids. Germline V gene sequence: CDR1 MNHEY, CDR2 SVGAGI. For the CDR3, the DNA is TGTGCCAGCACTACTAGCGGGACCAACATTCAGTACTTC. Amino acids: CASTTSGTNIQYF.

The rearrangement uses TRBV18 and TRBJ2-4; TRBD1 aligns across 9 bases. V gave up 0 bases and J gave up 8 bases; unmatched junction bases: 2. Germline V gene sequence: CDR1 KGHSH, CDR2 LQKENI. This CDR3 spans 14 amino acids. CDR3 amino acids: CASSPPGQGYIQYF. As DNA, the CDR3 is TGTGCCAGCTCACCACCGGGACAGGGTTACATTCAGTACTTC.

The chain carries TRBV7-8 and TRBJ1-2; no reliable D call. The V gene's germline CDR1 is SGHVS and CDR2 FQNEAQ. V was pared by 1 base and J by 7 bases, with 13 bases between. The CDR3 extends over 14 amino acids. The CDR3 region is CASSLEPSGGGYTF. CDR3 in DNA: TGTGCCAGCAGCTTAGAACCCTCAGGTGGTGGCTACACCTTC.

V and J are TRBV9 and TRBJ2-7; TRBD2 matches at 8 bases. Germline CDR1 is SGDLS and CDR2 is YYNGEE. The CDR3 length is 14 residues. V shed 3 bases and J 7 bases; nucleotides not matched to a gene: 9. CDR3 in DNA: TGTGCCAGCAGCGCGACTAGCGTAGGAGGGGAGCAGTACTTC. This sequence encodes CASSATSVGGEQYF. The variable domain in full, completed from reference TRBV9 and TRBJ2-7, reads DSGVTQTPKHLITATGQRVTLRCSPRSGDLSVYWYQQSLDQGLQFLIQYYNGEERAKGNILERFSAQQFPDLHSELNLSSLELGDSALYFCASSATSVGGEQYFGPGTRLTVT.

This clone was counted once. V gene TRBV15 combines with J gene TRBJ2-1; D is perhaps TRBD1 (5 bases). Trimming left V 3 bases short and J 2 bases short, with 8 bases between. Germline CDR1 is LNHNV and CDR2 is YYDKDF (reference sequence). CDR3 length: 14 amino acids. The CDR3 protein is CATSRDTAYNEQFF. The CDR3 bases are TGTGCCACCAGCAGGGACACAGCCTACAATGAGCAGTTCTTC.

V is TRBV7-9 and J is TRBJ2-7; 8 bases align to TRBD1. This CDR3 is 14 amino acids long. Germline trimming cut 2 bases from V and 2 bases from J; bases unmatched to any gene: 2. Germline V CDR1 and CDR2: SEHNR, FQNEAQ (reference sequence). DNA of the CDR3: TGTGCCAGCAGCTTATCCAGGGGGCCCTACGAGCAGTACTTC. Its translation: CASSLSRGPYEQYF. Together with reference TRBV7-9 and TRBJ2-7, the CDR3 gives the full variable domain: DTGVSQNPRHKITKRGQNVTFRCDPISEHNRLYWYRQTLGQGPEFLTYFQNEAQLEKSRLLSDRFSAERPKGSFSTLEIQRTEQGDSAMYLCASSLSRGPYEQYFGPGTRLTVT.

V gene TRBV19 combines with J gene TRBJ2-5; D perhaps matches TRBD1 (5 bases). CDR1 LNHDA and CDR2 SQIVND come from the germline V gene (reference sequence). V lost 5 bases, J lost 4 bases, and 11 bases lay in between. The CDR3 has 13 residues. The CDR3 nucleotides read TGTGCCAGTAGTCAGACAGTGTTAGAGACCCAGTACTTC. Protein product: CASSQTVLETQYF.

This chain connects TRBV9 to TRBJ2-1; 7 positions match TRBD2. V shed 3 bases, J shed 7 bases, and the junction held 10 bases outside the gene matches. Germline V CDR1 and CDR2: SGDLS, YYNGEE. The CDR3 length is 15 residues. The CDR3 bases are TGTGCCAGCAGCGCTCTAGGCGGGGGTAGGAATGAGCAGTTCTTC. This sequence encodes CASSALGGGRNEQFF.

The chain is built from TRBV6-5 and TRBJ1-5; tentative D call: TRBD1 (5 bases). The CDR3 runs to 14 residues. The germline V gene has CDR1 MNHEY and CDR2 SVGAGI. V dropped 4 bases and J dropped 4 bases, with 11 bases sitting between them. As DNA, the CDR3 is TGTGCCAGCAGTTCCAGGGCGGTAAATCAGCCCCAGCATTTT. Protein sequence: CASSSRAVNQPQHF.

The chain combines TRBV16 with TRBJ1-1; 7 bases align to TRBD1. The CDR3 contains 15 residues. The V gene's germline CDR1 is KGHSY and CDR2 FQNENV. The J segment lost 1 base and the V segment lost 3 bases, leaving 5 bases of the junction unmatched. CDR3 sequence: CASSHSDRRNTEAFF. The CDR3 region has the DNA TGTGCCAGCAGCCACTCGGACAGGCGGAACACTGAAGCTTTCTTT.

This chain links TRBV4-3 with TRBJ1-6; D possibly corresponds to TRBD1 (6 bases). Trimming removed 4 bases at V and 5 bases at J, with 9 bases between. The germline gives CDR1 LGHNA, CDR2 YSLEER. The CDR3 has 14 residues. CDR3 in DNA: TGCGCCAGCAGCCTTACAGGGAATAATTCACCCCTCCACTTT. Protein product: CASSLTGNNSPLHF.

To note about this clone: The identical CDR3 is also encoded by other nucleotide sequences in the sample. The chain is built from TRBV6-1 and TRBJ2-5; 12 bases fit TRBD2. Germline lookup yields CDR1 MNHNS and CDR2 SASEGT. The length of the CDR3 is 15 residues. The ends lost 2 bases at V and 2 bases at J; junction bases unmatched: 0. This CDR3 reads CASSELAGGQETQYF. The CDR3, as DNA: TGTGCCAGCAGTGAACTAGCGGGGGGGCAAGAGACCCAGTACTTC.

The chain carries TRBV7-9 and TRBJ2-1; D is perhaps TRBD2 (6 bases). Trimming took 5 bases from V and 3 from J, leaving 8 bases between them. The V gene's germline CDR1 is SEHNR and CDR2 FQNEAQ (reference sequence). This CDR3 region has 13 residues. This CDR3 is CASSPGGYNEQFF. DNA for the CDR3: TGTGCCAGCAGCCCCGGGGGCTACAATGAGCAGTTCTTC.

The chain combines TRBV28 with TRBJ2-2; D is unresolved. CDR1 MDHEN and CDR2 SYDVKM come from the germline V gene. This CDR3 region has 14 residues. Deletions cut 1 base from V and 2 bases from J, with 5 bases between. Here the CDR3 DNA reads TGTGCCAGCAGTTTATATTATAACACCGGGGAGCTGTTTTTT. It translates to CASSLYYNTGELFF.

The chain joins TRBV11-1 to TRBJ2-5; 7 nucleotides agree with TRBD1. Germline trimming cut 5 bases from V and 2 bases from J; bases unmatched to any gene: 5. The CDR3 spans 14 residues. Germline lookup yields CDR1 SGHAT and CDR2 FQDESV (reference sequence). The CDR3 reads CASSRGDRQETQYF. The CDR3 DNA sequence: TGTGCCAGCAGCCGAGGGGACAGACAAGAGACCCAGTACTTC.

This clone was observed a single time. The chain is built from TRBV7-3 and TRBJ2-3, with D uncertain. The CDR3 is 13 amino acids. CDR1 is SGHTA and CDR2 is FQGTGA in the germline V gene. With 3 bases removed from V and 6 bases from J, the gap between germline ends came to 10 bases. CDR3 region: CASSFSVSDTQYF. In DNA, the CDR3 is TGTGCCAGCAGCTTTTCAGTTTCGGATACGCAGTATTTT.

This clone was counted a single time. The chain combines TRBV5-1 with TRBJ2-7, with D possibly TRBD1 on 5 matching bases. The V gene lost 4 bases and the J gene lost 5 bases, with 10 bases spanning the gap. The V gene's germline CDR1 is SGHRS and CDR2 YFSETQ. The CDR3 is 12 amino acids. CDR3 sequence: CASSIRVDEQYF. CDR3 DNA: TGCGCCAGCAGCATCAGGGTTGACGAGCAGTACTTC.

In this sample, this clone turned up once. Other DNA sequences in this specimen translate into the identical CDR3. The chain links TRBV6-5 to TRBJ1-4; a weak D match, TRBD1 (5 bases). The CDR3 contains 13 residues. Deletions cut 6 bases from V and 10 bases from J, with 15 bases between. The germline V gene has CDR1 MNHEY and CDR2 SVGAGI. CDR3 nucleotide sequence: TGTGCCAGCAGCCCGGGGGATTTTGGAAAACTGTTTTTT. Protein product: CASSPGDFGKLFF.

The CDR3 loop reads CASSLGGQGAYPYGYTF. The CDR3 DNA follows: TGTGCCAGCTCACTTGGGGGACAGGGGGCCTACCCGTATGGCTACACCTTC. V usage is TRBV18 and J usage is TRBJ1-2, with 12 bases that match TRBD1. The CDR3 sequence is 17 residues long. V lost 4 bases to trimming and J lost 5 bases; unmatched junction nucleotides: 11. CDR1 and CDR2 from the germline V gene are KGHSH and LQKENI.

This chain joins TRBV4-1 and TRBJ2-5; D perhaps matches TRBD1 (6 bases). Trimming removed 0 bases at V and 3 bases at J, with 8 bases between. Looked up from germline, CDR1 is MGHRA and CDR2 is YSYEKL. The CDR3 is made up of 14 amino acids. The CDR3 is CASSQDGTKETQYF. The DNA of the CDR3 is TGCGCCAGCAGCCAAGACGGGACAAAAGAGACCCAGTACTTC.

The chain employs TRBV4-2 and TRBJ1-2; a possible D gene is TRBD1 (5 bases). Germline lookup yields CDR1 LGHNA and CDR2 YNFKEQ. The CDR3 has 17 amino acids. V was shortened by 0 bases and J by 3 bases, with 17 bases between the two germline ends. The CDR3 DNA sequence: TGTGCCAGCAGCCAAGAGGTGGCAGGGTACGGAGACTATGGCTACACCTTC. This gives the protein CASSQEVAGYGDYGYTF.

The chain is built from TRBV6-6 and TRBJ2-7; D is unclear. CDR1 is MNHNY, CDR2 SVGAGI, per germline (reference sequence). The V end was cut by 5 bases, the J end by 2 bases, with 10 bases between. This CDR3 region has 13 residues. CDR3 amino acids: CASSPPQTYEQYF. The CDR3 nucleotides read TGTGCCAGCAGTCCGCCACAGACCTACGAGCAGTACTTC.

This chain uses TRBV15 with TRBJ1-4; D is unresolved. CDR3 length: 16 amino acids. Trimming pared 7 bases from V and 1 base from J, leaving 16 bases between. Germline assignment: CDR1 LNHNV and CDR2 YYDKDF (reference sequence). CDR3 sequence reads: CATTHLSAGTNEKLFF. The CDR3 DNA follows: TGTGCCACCACCCACCTATCGGCGGGAACTAATGAAAAACTGTTTTTT.

The genes are TRBV7-2 and TRBJ2-3; D is perhaps TRBD2 (6 bases). V lost 5 bases and J 0 bases, leaving 12 bases between the germline ends. The CDR3 extends over 15 amino acids. In germline, CDR1 is SGHTA, CDR2 FQGNSA. The CDR3 loop is CASSLKRVSTDTQYF. The DNA for the CDR3 is TGTGCCAGCAGCCTAAAGCGGGTTAGCACAGATACGCAGTATTTT.

CDR3 protein: CASSLDASGQTNTGELFF. The CDR3 DNA sequence: TGTGCCAGCAGCTTGGACGCGAGCGGGCAGACGAACACCGGGGAGCTGTTTTTT. This chain uses TRBV5-4 with TRBJ2-2, with a weak D call TRBD2 (6 bases). The ends were cut back, 0 bases at V and 0 bases at J, with 15 bases in the middle. The germline gives CDR1 SGHNT, CDR2 YYREEE (reference sequence). There are 18 residues in the CDR3.

The V gene is TRBV4-1, the J gene TRBJ1-3, with D possibly being TRBD1 (5 bases). V dropped 0 bases and J dropped 2 bases, with 11 bases sitting between them. The CDR3 spans 16 residues. Per the germline V gene, CDR1 is MGHRA and CDR2 is YSYEKL. The DNA for the CDR3 is TGCGCCAGCAGCCAAGAGGGGAGGACAACTGGAAACACCATATATTTT. This translates into CASSQEGRTTGNTIYF.

The rearrangement links TRBV7-2 to TRBJ2-7; D gene ambiguous. The CDR3 contains 11 residues. CDR1 is SGHTA and CDR2 is FQGNSA in the germline V gene. V dropped 8 bases and J dropped 4 bases, with 9 bases sitting between them. CDR3 loop: CASGFRYEQYF. The CDR3 DNA follows: TGTGCCAGCGGGTTCAGGTACGAGCAGTACTTC.

This clone was seen just once. The chain carries TRBV9 and TRBJ1-4; TRBD1 agrees at 8 bases. From germline, CDR1 is SGDLS and CDR2 YYNGEE. The V and J ends lost 4 bases and 6 bases, in that order; junction bases with no gene match: 8. This CDR3 is built from 15 residues. CDR3 bases: TGTGCCAGCAGCCCACTGACAGGGGACGATGAAAAACTGTTTTTT. The encoded protein is CASSPLTGDDEKLFF.

This chain connects TRBV7-2 to TRBJ2-3, with D unclear. The germline V and J ends were trimmed by 10 bases and 2 bases, with 16 bases remaining between them. This CDR3 has 14 residues. The V gene's germline CDR1 is SGHTA and CDR2 FQGNSA. DNA of the CDR3: TGTGCCACCCGCGCCGTCTCCCACACAGATACGCAGTATTTT. Its protein is CATRAVSHTDTQYF.